Described below is a single TCR beta chain sequence and its context. Its specificity is unknown. These data originate in a study of graft-versus-host responses after intestinal transplantation. In the study overall: Recipients received multivisceral, liver-intestinal, or isolated intestinal transplants. The study gave all recipients anti-thymocyte globulin induction, then tacrolimus and steroids for about three years. Whole-study findings and limits: Graft-donor T cell macrochimerism in patients accompanied high graft-versus-host to host-versus-graft clonal ratios in allografts. Detected in recipient marrow were GvH clones, some of which were first observed in ileum or blood.

J lost 6 bases, V lost 2 bases, and 5 bases had no gene match. The CDR3 spans 14 residues. CDR1 is MRHNA, CDR2 SNTAGT, per germline. The table came from immunoSEQ multiplex PCR; TCRdb's copy has only in-frame clones and leaves some out. In the table there are roughly 50,000 clones, less than 95% of which are singletons. The rearrangement links TRBV6-4 to TRBJ2-3; 7 nucleotides align to TRBD2. The material was PBMCs, obtained 650 to 670 days after intestinal transplant. The clonotype comes from a human patient who received an intestinal transplant, so some T cells may come from the graft donor. The CDR3 nucleotides read TGTGCCAGCAGTGACCGCGTGGGAGGGGATACGCAGTATTTT. This translates into CASSDRVGGDTQYF.